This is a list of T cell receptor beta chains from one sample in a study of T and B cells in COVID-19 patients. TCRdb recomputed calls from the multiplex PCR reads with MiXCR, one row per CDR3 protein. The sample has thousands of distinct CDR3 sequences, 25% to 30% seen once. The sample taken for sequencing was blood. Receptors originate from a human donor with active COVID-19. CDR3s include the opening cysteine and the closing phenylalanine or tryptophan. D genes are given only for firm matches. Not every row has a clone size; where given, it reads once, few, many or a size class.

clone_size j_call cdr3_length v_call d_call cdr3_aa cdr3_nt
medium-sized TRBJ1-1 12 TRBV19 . CASRRHGGEAFF TGTGCCAGTAGGAGGCACGGGGGTGAAGCTTTCTTT
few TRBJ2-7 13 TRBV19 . CASSRLLQDEQYF TGTGCCAGCAGCAGACTCCTTCAAGACGAGCAGTACTTC
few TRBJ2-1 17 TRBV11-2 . CASSPRLSQFSTNEQFF TGTGCCAGCAGCCCTCGCCTATCCCAATTCTCTACAAATGAGCAGTTCTTC
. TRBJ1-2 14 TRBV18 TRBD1 CASSLRGQAYGYTF TGTGCCAGCTCACTAAGGGGGCAGGCCTATGGCTACACCTTC
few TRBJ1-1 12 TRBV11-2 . CASSLGATEAFF TGTGCCAGCAGCTTAGGGGCGACTGAAGCTTTCTTT
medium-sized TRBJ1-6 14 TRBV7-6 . CASSLADYNSPLHF TGTGCCAGCAGCTTAGCCGACTATAATTCACCCCTCCACTTT
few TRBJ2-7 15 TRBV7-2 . CASSSSTISGYEQYF TGTGCCAGCAGCTCAAGTACTATTTCGGGGTACGAGCAGTACTTC
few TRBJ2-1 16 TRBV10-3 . CAISGTTGGSYNEQFF TGTGCCATCAGTGGGACGACAGGAGGCTCCTACAATGAGCAGTTCTTC
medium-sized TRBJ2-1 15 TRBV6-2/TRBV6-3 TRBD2 CASSQSGGPGNEQFF TGTGCCAGCAGTCAAAGCGGGGGGCCGGGCAATGAGCAGTTCTTC
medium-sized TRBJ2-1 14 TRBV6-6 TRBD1 CASRPGQGDNEQFF TGTGCCAGCAGACCGGGACAGGGTGACAATGAGCAGTTCTTC
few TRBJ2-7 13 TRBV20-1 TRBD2 CSARTSGINEQYF TGCAGTGCTAGGACTAGCGGGATCAACGAGCAGTACTTC
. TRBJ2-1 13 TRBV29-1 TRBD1 CSVRGGQGREQFF TGCAGCGTTAGAGGAGGACAGGGGCGCGAGCAGTTCTTC
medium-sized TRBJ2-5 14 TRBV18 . CASSPGRQQETQYF TGTGCCAGCTCACCAGGGAGGCAGCAAGAGACCCAGTACTTC
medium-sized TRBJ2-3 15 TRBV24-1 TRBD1 CATSEGTASSDTQYF TGTGCCACCAGTGAAGGGACAGCCAGCTCAGATACGCAGTATTTT
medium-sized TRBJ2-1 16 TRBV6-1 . CASTGLWASSYNEQFF TGTGCCAGCACAGGCCTCTGGGCTAGCTCCTACAATGAGCAGTTCTTC
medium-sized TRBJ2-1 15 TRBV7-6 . CASSQSTSTRGEQFF TGTGCCAGCAGCCAATCTACTAGCACGCGTGGGGAGCAGTTCTTC
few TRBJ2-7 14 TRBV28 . CASSLYREYYEQYF TGTGCCAGCAGTCTTTACAGGGAGTACTACGAGCAGTACTTC
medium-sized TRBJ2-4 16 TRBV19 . CASSPRQAGGKNIQYF TGTGCCAGTAGTCCACGACAGGCCGGTGGCAAAAACATTCAGTACTTC
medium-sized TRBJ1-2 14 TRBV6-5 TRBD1 CATSPGQGNYGYTF TGTGCCACCTCACCGGGACAGGGGAACTATGGCTACACCTTC
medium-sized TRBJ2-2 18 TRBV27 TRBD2 CASSTATLLAGTTGELFF TGTGCCAGCAGTACCGCCACCCTGCTAGCGGGGACCACCGGGGAGCTGTTTTTT
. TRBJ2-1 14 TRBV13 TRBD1 CASSRAGGWNEQFF TGTGCCAGCAGCAGGGCAGGGGGATGGAATGAGCAGTTCTTC
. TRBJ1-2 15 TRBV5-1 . CASSLVGDPNYGYTF TGCGCCAGCAGCTTGGTGGGGGATCCCAACTATGGCTACACCTTC
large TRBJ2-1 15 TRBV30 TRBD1 CAWSVGQTIRNEQFF TGTGCCTGGAGTGTGGGACAGACGATAAGAAATGAGCAGTTCTTC
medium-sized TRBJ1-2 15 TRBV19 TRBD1 CASKPPGQGVSGYTF TGTGCCAGTAAACCTCCGGGACAGGGAGTAAGTGGCTACACCTTC
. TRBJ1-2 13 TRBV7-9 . CASSLRGGEGYTF TGTGCCAGCAGCTTAAGAGGGGGAGAGGGCTACACCTTC
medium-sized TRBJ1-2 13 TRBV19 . CASSIGQVYGYTF TGTGCCAGTAGTATAGGACAGGTCTATGGCTACACCTTC
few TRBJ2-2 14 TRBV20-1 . CSARFEGPTGELFF TGCAGTGCTAGGTTCGAGGGACCTACCGGGGAGCTGTTTTTT
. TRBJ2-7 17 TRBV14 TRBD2 CASSQERGGLANYEQYF TGTGCCAGCAGCCAAGAACGAGGGGGACTAGCGAATTACGAGCAGTACTTC
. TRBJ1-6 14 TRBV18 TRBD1 CASSAQGANSPLHF TGTGCCAGCTCGGCACAGGGGGCCAACTCACCCCTCCACTTT
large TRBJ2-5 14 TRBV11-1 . CASSFTRVGETQYF TGTGCCAGCAGTTTCACTCGGGTGGGAGAGACCCAGTACTTC
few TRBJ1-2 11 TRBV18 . CASSDLEGYTF TGTGCCAGCTCGGACCTGGAGGGCTACACCTTC
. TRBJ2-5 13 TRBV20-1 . CSASWGQGETQYF TGCAGTGCTTCATGGGGCCAGGGGGAGACCCAGTACTTC
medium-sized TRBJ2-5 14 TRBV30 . CAWSPQDVGETQYF TGTGCCTGGAGTCCTCAGGACGTGGGAGAGACCCAGTACTTC
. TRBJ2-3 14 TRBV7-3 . CASSLGQSLDTQYF TGTGCCAGCAGCTTGGGTCAAAGCCTAGATACGCAGTATTTT
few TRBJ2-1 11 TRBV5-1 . CASSLGPEQFF TGCGCCAGCAGCTTGGGCCCAGAGCAGTTCTTC
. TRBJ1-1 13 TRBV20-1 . CSASLRGYTEAFF TGCAGTGCTAGTCTCAGGGGCTACACTGAAGCTTTCTTT
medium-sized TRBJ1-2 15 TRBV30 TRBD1 CAWSPVGGQGLGYTF TGTGCCTGGAGTCCTGTAGGCGGACAGGGCCTAGGCTACACCTTC
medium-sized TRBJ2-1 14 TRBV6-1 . CASRITVGYNEQFF TGTGCCAGCAGGATAACTGTCGGTTACAATGAGCAGTTCTTC
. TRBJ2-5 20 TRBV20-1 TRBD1 CSAPLEASDREAWGKETQYF TGCAGTGCTCCGCTAGAGGCCTCGGACAGGGAGGCCTGGGGGAAAGAGACCCAGTACTTC
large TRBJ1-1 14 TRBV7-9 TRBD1 CASSPLAGGVEAFF TGTGCCAGCAGCCCCCTGGCAGGGGGCGTTGAAGCTTTCTTT
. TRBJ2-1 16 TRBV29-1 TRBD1 CSVEVTGQGARNEQFF TGCAGCGTTGAAGTTACGGGACAGGGGGCAAGGAATGAGCAGTTCTTC